This T cell receptor beta chain was obtained from a study of blood T cell repertoires in COVID-19. The data were produced by immunoSEQ multiplex PCR, yet TCRdb's version contains in-frame clones alone and is incomplete. The table includes about 150,000 clones, about four fifths detected once. This CDR3 comprises 19 residues. Germline V gene sequence: CDR1 SGHTS, CDR2 YDEGEE. Trimming pared 0 bases from V and 4 bases from J, leaving 23 bases between. The chain links TRBV5-8 to TRBJ1-5; unclear D gene. This receptor was taken from a man in his sixties with acute or convalescent COVID-19. The sequenced sample consisted of peripheral blood. Here the CDR3 reads CASSLVAEGGMAPNQPQHF. The CDR3 DNA follows: TGTGCCAGCAGCTTGGTTGCGGAAGGTGGCATGGCCCCTAATCAGCCCCAGCATTTT.